These T cell receptor beta chains were read from a single sample in a study of blood T cells in healthy people across ages. TCRdb fed the 5' RACE reads into MiXCR, producing one record per CDR3 protein. The repertoire has 550,000 to 650,000 distinct CDR3 sequences, roughly 31% of them found once; the top ten carry around 16%. Sequences were obtained from blood. The receptor set was obtained from an elderly woman in good health. Each CDR3 is given with its conserved first and last residue.

>TRBV6-2/TRBV6-3
CASSFWTDSSYNEQFF
>TRBV20-1
CSARKGQGGPRGYEQYF
>TRBV30
CAWSSSGQLGQGYTF
>TRBV29-1
CSVEKETQYF
>TRBV5-1
CASSFGGAREQYF
>TRBV7-2
CASSLARGFYNEQFF
>TRBV30
CAWSVSGGTNYGYTF
>TRBV11-2
CASSPAGRRFNQPQHF
>TRBV9
CASSVALDYYGYTF
>TRBV6-2/TRBV6-3
CAGGRGNQPQHF
>TRBV20-1
CSASAVLAPSYNEQFF
>TRBV11-2
CASSFYAVTDTQYF
>TRBV5-1
CASSPRARGETQYF
>TRBV19
CASIPDLTRMNTEAFF
>TRBV12-5
CASGLPQGLAGRYF
>TRBV9
CASSVDAGAGYGYTF
>TRBV18
CASSPDTANCGYTF
>TRBV7-2
CASSSRQGSEKLFF
>TRBV2
CASSSGQAAGSEQFF
>TRBV6-5
CASRPGTGGVQPQHF
>TRBV20-1
CSAPGGPSGDLLNSYNEQFF
>TRBV5-1
CASSRSQGAKNIQYF
>TRBV30
CAWRSGQGSTDTQYF
>TRBV24-1
CATSDHQGYNEQFF
>TRBV9
CASSPTVWDEQFF
>TRBV7-9
CASSLATGFGSPLHF
>TRBV20-1
CSARDQAAFGYEQYF
>TRBV20-1
CSAPRFGASGNNEQFF
>TRBV20-1
CSAPRDGRGNEQFF
>TRBV20-1
CSAKPTGAGNSPLHF
>TRBV6-4
CASSASGWGNTEAFF
>TRBV5-5
CASSLGRQRGQPQHF
>TRBV29-1
CSVDIGSGANVLTF
>TRBV3-1
CASTLGANTVAFF
>TRBV11-2
CASSLDGAVSYEQYF
>TRBV19
CASSENRVRKNEQYF
>TRBV2
CASRRGTGGGQYF
>TRBV15
CATSMTSAGEYNEQFF
>TRBV4-3
CASSQDALPSPAEQFF
>TRBV5-6
CASSPDRGRLDSPPHF
>TRBV7-9
CASSRDRRDSPLHF
>TRBV7-6
CASSRGQSQETQYF
>TRBV20-1
CSASVSGGFGYTF
>TRBV7-3
CASSGTGTEAFF
>TRBV19
CASSSFNYGYTF
>TRBV29-1
CSAEPPARNTEAFF
>TRBV7-9
CASSLLQGKFGEKLFF
>TRBV7-2
CASSSGGFSYGYTF
>TRBV12-3/TRBV12-4
CASSQSGLAPHWQYF
>TRBV24-1
CATSGGNRDTGERFF
>TRBV5-1
CASSLVQGGNTGELFF
>TRBV2
CASTLGLAGGISLSNEQFF
>TRBV5-5
CASSKGFRGADYNEQFF
>TRBV12-3/TRBV12-4
CASMRPGRQPQHF
>TRBV3-1
CASSPWGNTEAFF
>TRBV4-1
CASSQGAGLSYEQYF
>TRBV10-3
CAISDRGNQPQHF
>TRBV20-1
CSARDVTGVYLNTEAFF
>TRBV24-1
CATSHRETQYF